This TCR beta chain was sequenced in a study of identical twins. The CDR3 totals 13 residues. V lost 8 bases to trimming and J lost 5 bases, with 15 bases between them. TCRdb used MiXCR to reprocess the 5' RACE reads, holding one entry per CDR3 protein. The repertoire holds more than 250,000 distinct CDR3 sequences, with about 8.3% as singletons. A further study also used this sample, focusing on yellow fever vaccine responses in identical twins.

The chain carries TRBV12-3 or TRBV12-4 and TRBJ1-1; perhaps TRBD1 as D (6 bases). Sequenced material: memory (CD45RO+) T cells sorted from blood. This sequence originates from a woman between 18 and 29 years old in good health. This CDR3 is CASPPRGFTEAFF. The DNA for the CDR3 is TGTGCCAGCCCCCCTAGGGGGTTTACTGAAGCTTTCTTT.